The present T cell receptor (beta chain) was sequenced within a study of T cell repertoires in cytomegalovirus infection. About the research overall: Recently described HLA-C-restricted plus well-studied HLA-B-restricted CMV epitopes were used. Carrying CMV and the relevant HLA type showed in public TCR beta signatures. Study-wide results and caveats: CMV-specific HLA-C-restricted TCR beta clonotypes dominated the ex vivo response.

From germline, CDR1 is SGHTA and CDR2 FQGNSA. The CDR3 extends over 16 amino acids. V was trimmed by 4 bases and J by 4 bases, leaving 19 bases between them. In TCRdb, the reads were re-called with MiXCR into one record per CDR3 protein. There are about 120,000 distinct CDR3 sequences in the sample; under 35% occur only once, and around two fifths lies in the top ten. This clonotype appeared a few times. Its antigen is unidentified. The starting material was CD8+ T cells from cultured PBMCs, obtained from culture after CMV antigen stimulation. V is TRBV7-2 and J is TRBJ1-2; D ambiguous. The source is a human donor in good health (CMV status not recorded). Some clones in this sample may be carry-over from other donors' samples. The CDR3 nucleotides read TGTGCCAGCAGCTCGACGGGCGGGCCACTCGGCTATGGCTACACCTTC. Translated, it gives CASSSTGGPLGYGYTF.